These T cell receptor beta chains were read from a single sample in a study of T cell repertoires in cytomegalovirus infection. Antigens for these TCRs are unknown. TCRdb fed the reads into MiXCR, producing one record per CDR3 protein. The sample holds 300,000 to 400,000 distinct CDR3 sequences, around a quarter seen once. Source: cultured PBMCs, taken from culture after CMV antigen stimulation. The receptors here all came from a human donor in good health (CMV status not recorded). Some clones in this sample may be carry-over from other donors' samples. The CDR3 runs from the conserved cysteine through the conserved F or W. The D gene is left open where the match is weak. Size is stated for part of the rows, as once, few or many counts, or as a class when the clone is expanded.

d_call | clone_size | j_call | v_call | cdr3_aa | cdr3_nt
TRBD1 | few | TRBJ2-7 | TRBV19 | CASSIRTGDYEQYF | TGTGCCAGTAGTATACGGACAGGGGATTACGAGCAGTACTTC
NA | NA | TRBJ1-2 | TRBV5-6 | CASSFRPAGLNGYTF | TGTGCCAGCAGCTTTCGTCCGGCCGGGCTAAATGGCTACACCTTC
TRBD2 | few | TRBJ2-3 | TRBV20-1 | CSASQLSSGTTDTQYF | TGCAGTGCTAGCCAACTTTCCAGCGGGACCACAGATACGCAGTATTTT
NA | NA | TRBJ1-2 | TRBV19 | CASSIGTNYGYTF | TGTGCCAGTAGTATAGGGACTAACTATGGCTACACCTTC
TRBD1 | NA | TRBJ1-1 | TRBV6-1 | CASSYRDRGKGAFF | TGTGCCAGCAGTTATCGGGACAGGGGAAAGGGAGCTTTCTTT
TRBD2 | many | TRBJ2-2 | TRBV7-6 | CASSRHERGLAGGDTGELFF | TGTGCCAGCAGCCGTCACGAAAGGGGACTAGCGGGAGGGGATACCGGGGAGCTGTTTTTT
TRBD2 | NA | TRBJ2-3 | TRBV7-2 | CASSLDGGVDTQYF | TGTGCCAGCAGCTTAGACGGGGGGGTAGATACGCAGTATTTT
NA | NA | TRBJ2-3 | TRBV6-6 | CASSAPHRADTQYF | TGTGCCAGCAGTGCCCCCCACAGGGCAGATACGCAGTATTTT
TRBD1 | few | TRBJ2-5 | TRBV6-2/TRBV6-3 | CAGKNRGNLETQYF | TGTGCCGGAAAGAACAGGGGGAACCTGGAGACCCAGTACTTC
NA | few | TRBJ1-6 | TRBV7-2 | CASSPRRTSSYNSPLHF | TGTGCCAGCAGCCCCAGACGGACAAGCTCCTATAATTCACCCCTCCACTTT
NA | NA | TRBJ2-2 | TRBV29-1 | CSVVLGAGNGELFF | TGCAGCGTTGTGTTGGGGGCTGGTAACGGGGAGCTGTTTTTT
NA | few | TRBJ1-5 | TRBV27 | CASSQRGGRQPQHF | TGTGCCAGCAGCCAAAGGGGGGGCCGGCAGCCCCAGCATTTT